Presented here are 7 T cell receptor beta chains from one specimen sequenced in a study of T cells in localized non-small cell lung cancer. The table came from immunoSEQ multiplex PCR; TCRdb's copy has only in-frame clones and leaves some out. The table lists about 54,000 clones, over 75% of them singletons, with nearly 20% in the top ten. Sequenced here: peripheral blood, sampled before any cancer treatment. These receptors were taken from an older female donor with stage II squamous cell lung carcinoma.

V is TRBV30 and J is TRBJ1-5, with D possibly being TRBD1 (5 bases). The V gene's germline CDR1 is GTSNPN and CDR2 SVGIG (reference sequence). This CDR3 spans 13 amino acids. The V gene lost 5 bases and the J gene lost 2 bases, with 10 bases spanning the gap. This chain's CDR3 is CAWQGSGNQPQHF. CDR3 sequence (DNA): TGTGCCTGGCAGGGATCGGGCAATCAGCCCCAGCATTTT. Drawing the rest from reference TRBV30 and TRBJ1-5, the complete variable domain is SQTIHQWPATLVQPVGSPLSLECTVEGTSNPNLYWYRQAAGRGLQLLFYSVGIGQISSEVPQNLSASRPQDRQFILSSKKLLLSDSGFYLCAWQGSGNQPQHFGDGTRLSIL.

V gene TRBV6-6 combines with J gene TRBJ2-1; 7 bases align to TRBD2. This CDR3 contains 11 residues. V lost 8 bases, J lost 11 bases, and 6 bases stayed unmatched. Germline V CDR1 and CDR2: MNHNY, SVGAGI (reference sequence). The CDR3 DNA reads as TGTGCCAGCGCCCGGGGGGACCAGCAGTTCTTC. Protein product: CASARGDQQFF.

The rearrangement uses TRBV9 and TRBJ2-3; TRBD2 matches 9 bases. V was pared by 2 bases and J by 6 bases, with 10 bases of the junction left unmatched. CDR1 is SGDLS and CDR2 is YYNGEE in the germline V gene. The CDR3 runs to 16 residues. Written as DNA, the CDR3 is TGTGCCAGCAGCGTTAGTAGCGGGGGTAACCGGGATACGCAGTATTTT. This encodes CASSVSSGGNRDTQYF.

The V gene is TRBV2, the J gene TRBJ2-7, with D uncertain. Germline V gives CDR1 SNHLY, CDR2 FYNNEI. CDR3 length: 11 amino acids. Trimming removed 1 base at V and 6 bases at J, with 4 bases between. The CDR3 DNA is TGTGCCAGCAGTGAAGGGCGCGAGCAGTACTTC. Protein sequence: CASSEGREQYF.

This chain connects TRBV19 to TRBJ2-7, with 9 nucleotides matching TRBD1. This CDR3 has 14 residues. Germline V gene data show CDR1 as LNHDA and CDR2 as SQIVND (reference sequence). V was clipped by 6 bases and J by 0 bases; unmatched bases: 3. The CDR3 here is CASRRDRDSYEQYF. The CDR3, as DNA: TGTGCCAGTAGGAGGGACAGGGACTCCTACGAGCAGTACTTC.

The CDR3 spells CASGDRDKGSPLHF. The CDR3 bases are TGTGCTAGTGGCGACCGGGACAAAGGTTCACCCCTCCACTTT. The J gene is TRBJ1-6, the V gene TRBV12-5, with D perhaps matching TRBD1 (6 bases). V lost 6 bases, J lost 9 bases, and 15 bases lay in between. Per germline, CDR1 LGHNT and CDR2 FRNRAP. This CDR3 spans 14 amino acids.

This chain connects TRBV7-9 to TRBJ2-3; no clear D gene. This CDR3 comprises 12 residues. The V end was cut by 1 base, the J end by 3 bases, with 2 bases between. Per germline, CDR1 SEHNR and CDR2 FQNEAQ (reference sequence). In nucleotides, the CDR3 is TGTGCCAGCAGCTTAGGGACAGATACGCAGTATTTT. Its translation: CASSLGTDTQYF.